This T cell receptor (beta chain) was observed in a study of high-grade serous ovarian cancer treatment subgroups. Assay: immunoSEQ multiplex PCR; the TCRdb copy retains only in-frame clones and omits some. Of 3,000 or so clones in the sample, 63% were seen once. Tumor tissue was taken before any definitive surgery or chemotherapy was given. The V and J ends lost 6 bases and 4 bases, in that order; junction bases with no gene match: 8. Germline lookup yields CDR1 MNHEY and CDR2 SMNVEV (reference sequence). CDR3 length: 16 residues. Source material: tumor tissue. The TCR sequence derives from a human donor with high-grade serous ovarian cancer. The chain is built from TRBV27 and TRBJ2-1, with 11 bases identical to TRBD2. The CDR3 is CASSTGRLAGYNEQFF. DNA of the CDR3: TGTGCCAGCAGCACAGGGAGACTAGCGGGGTACAATGAGCAGTTCTTC.